This is a list of T cell receptor beta chains from one sample in a study of blood T cell repertoires in COVID-19. Clones were read by immunoSEQ multiplex PCR, and TCRdb kept only the in-frame ones, dropping some. The sample carries hundreds of thousands of clones, over 75% recorded once. Material: peripheral blood. The receptors originated from a woman in her 70s with COVID-19, enrolled during active disease. CDR3s include the opening cysteine and the closing phenylalanine or tryptophan. The D gene is left open where the match is weak. Size values are once, few and many counts, or a class for expanded clones, and some rows have none.

NA,18,TRBD2,TRBV7-2,TRBJ2-1,TGTGCCAGCAGCTTACGTGGCGGCGGGAGGGCCAATGCAGATGAGCAGTTCTTC,CASSLRGGGRANADEQFF
NA,13,NA,TRBV11-1,TRBJ2-7,TGTGCCAGGCCCCCTCGGGTTACTTACGAGCAGTACTTC,CARPPRVTYEQYF
NA,12,NA,TRBV19,TRBJ2-5,TGTGCCAGTAGATCAGGGGTGGAGACCCAGTACTTC,CASRSGVETQYF
once,15,TRBD1,TRBV6-5,TRBJ1-4,TGTGCCAGCAGCCCGGGACAGGGAGGCCATGAAAAACTGTTTTTT,CASSPGQGGHEKLFF
NA,15,TRBD1,TRBV6-5,TRBJ2-7,TGTGCCAGCAAGAGGTGGACAGGGTACTCCTACGAGCAGTACTTC,CASKRWTGYSYEQYF
NA,14,NA,TRBV21-1,TRBJ2-7,TGTGCCAGCAGCAAAGATCAGCGAGGGGGCGAGCAGTACTTC,CASSKDQRGGEQYF
NA,13,NA,TRBV27,TRBJ1-1,TGTGCCAGCAGCTTCAGGGGCGGCACTGAAGCTTTCTTT,CASSFRGGTEAFF
once,15,TRBD1,TRBV27,TRBJ1-1,TGTGCCAGCAGTATGACCGGGACAGGGGACACTGAAGCTTTCTTT,CASSMTGTGDTEAFF
NA,15,TRBD2,TRBV20-1,TRBJ2-1,TGCAGTGCTAGTCGTCCAGCGGGACGCTACAATGAGCAGTTCTTC,CSASRPAGRYNEQFF
NA,13,NA,TRBV30,TRBJ1-6,TGTGCCTGGACCGGACATCTCAATTCACCCCTCCACTTT,CAWTGHLNSPLHF
NA,12,NA,TRBV28,TRBJ1-3,TGTGCCAGCAGAAATCCTCCGAACACCATATATTTT,CASRNPPNTIYF
NA,12,TRBD1,TRBV30,TRBJ2-5,TGTGCCTTAAACAGGGGTGGCGAGACCCAGTACTTC,CALNRGGETQYF
NA,14,TRBD1,TRBV30,TRBJ1-2,TGTGCCTGGAGCTCCGGACAGGGGTTGGGGGGCTACACCTTC,CAWSSGQGLGGYTF
NA,18,TRBD2,TRBV27,TRBJ2-1,TGTGCCAGCAGTTTACTCTCCGGGACTAGCGGATTTGTCAATGAGCAGTTCTTC,CASSLLSGTSGFVNEQFF
NA,15,TRBD1,TRBV30,TRBJ2-1,TGTGCCTGGAGACCCACGACAGGGGATCGCAATGAGCAGTTCTTC,CAWRPTTGDRNEQFF
NA,14,TRBD1,TRBV28,TRBJ2-7,TGTGCCAGCAGTTTACGGACAGGGATTTACGAGCAGTACTTC,CASSLRTGIYEQYF
NA,17,TRBD2,TRBV11-2,TRBJ2-2,TGTGCCAGCAGCCTCAAAGGTGGGGGGGCGAACACCGGGGAGCTGTTTTTT,CASSLKGGGANTGELFF
NA,11,NA,TRBV20-1,TRBJ2-1,TGCAGTGCTCTAGGGGTAGGTGAGCAGTTCTTC,CSALGVGEQFF
few,16,TRBD1,TRBV11-2,TRBJ1-1,TGTGCCAGCAGCCCCGGGGTTAGGGGGCTGGACACTGAAGCTTTCTTT,CASSPGVRGLDTEAFF
NA,13,NA,TRBV6-5,TRBJ2-1,TGTGCCAGCCTTCGTGCCGAGGGCAATGAGCAGTTCTTC,CASLRAEGNEQFF
NA,14,NA,TRBV5-1,TRBJ2-3,TGCGCCAGCAGCTCCAGGGGTTACACAGATACGCAGTATTTT,CASSSRGYTDTQYF
NA,15,NA,TRBV28,TRBJ2-7,TGTGCCAGCAGATCTCCCCCAGCGGGTCCCTACGAGCAGTACTTC,CASRSPPAGPYEQYF
NA,14,NA,TRBV2,TRBJ1-2,TGTGCCAGCAGTGAATCGTCAGTTAACTATGGCTACACCTTC,CASSESSVNYGYTF
NA,13,TRBD1,TRBV29-1,TRBJ1-5,TGCAGCGGTAGACAGGGGCCCAATCAGCCCCAGCATTTT,CSGRQGPNQPQHF
NA,16,NA,TRBV28,TRBJ1-4,TGTGCCAGCAGTAAGCCCGTCTGGGGCGGTGATGAAAAACTGTTTTTT,CASSKPVWGGDEKLFF
NA,14,TRBD1,TRBV28,TRBJ2-7,TGTGCCAGCAGACCTGGACAGGGTCTCTACGAGCAGTACTTC,CASRPGQGLYEQYF